This T cell receptor (beta chain) emerged from a study of post-analysis software for immune sequencing data. At the level of the study: Clinical courses comprised relapsing-remitting, secondary progressive and progressive-relapsing multiple sclerosis. General study results and limits: Patients carried a few TRBV segments more frequently than controls did, and TRBV5-6, TRBV5-1 and TRBV20-1 were among them. Controls had significantly higher normalized Chao1 diversity than multiple sclerosis patients.

Built from TCR beta cDNA, the libraries had unique molecular identifiers in them. Input populations of roughly 0.95 to 10 million T cells gave rise to roughly 0.5 million cDNA molecules. In TCRdb, the PCR reads were re-called with MiXCR into one record per CDR3 protein. Of 380,000 or so distinct CDR3 sequences listed, around a third are singletons. Turning to this clonotype: Its cognate antigen is unknown.

Germline assignment: CDR1 SGHRS and CDR2 YFSETQ. V lost 1 base, J lost 2 bases, and 2 bases stayed unmatched. CDR3 length equals 15 residues. Sequences were obtained from blood. The sequence derives from a girl aged 5-17 years with multiple sclerosis. The V call is TRBV5-1, the J call TRBJ2-7; 11 bases match TRBD1. The DNA for the CDR3 is TGCGCCAGCAGCTTGTGGACAGGGGGCACCTACGAGCAGTACTTC. Its protein product is CASSLWTGGTYEQYF.